Listed below are T cell receptor beta chains from one sample, sequenced in a study of esophageal squamous cell carcinoma under preoperative chemotherapy. TCRdb processed the PCR reads anew with MiXCR; each CDR3 protein has one entry. The sample holds 34,000 or so distinct CDR3 sequences, around 50% seen once. The specimen was collected from a patient given preoperative chemotherapy. These TCRs come from a human donor with esophageal squamous cell carcinoma. The donor label of this sample is uncertain. The CDR3 runs from the conserved cysteine through the conserved F or W. A D gene is named only where the DNA matches it firmly. Rows give clone size only sometimes, using once, few, many, or a class for an expanded clone.

TRBJ2-1 | few | TRBV11-1 | NA | TGTGCCAGCAGTTACACCGGGGCCAACCCGAATGAGCAGTTCTTC | CASSYTGANPNEQFF
TRBJ2-6 | NA | TRBV7-2 | NA | TGTGCCAGCAGCTTCAGGGGTTCTGGGGCCAACGTGCTGAACTTC | CASSFRGSGANVLNF
TRBJ2-2 | many | TRBV7-2 | NA | TGTGCCAGCAGCTTACCTTACACCGGGGAGCTGTTTTTT | CASSLPYTGELFF
TRBJ2-3 | few | TRBV7-3 | TRBD2 | TGTGCCAGCAGCGTCGGACTGGGGGGGGGGGATGGAGAGACGCAGTATTTT | CASSVGLGGGDGETQYF
TRBJ2-3 | NA | TRBV7-3 | NA | TGTGCCAGCAGCTTCCAGGGAACCACAGATACGCAGTATTTT | CASSFQGTTDTQYF
TRBJ2-5 | NA | TRBV6-1 | NA | TGTGCCAGCAGTGAGTACAGACCGGACCCCTACAATGAGCAGTACTTC | CASSEYRPDPYNEQYF
TRBJ2-3 | NA | TRBV6-1 | TRBD1 | TGTGCCAGCAGATGGTCCGGGACAGGGCCCACAGAGACGCAGTATTTT | CASRWSGTGPTETQYF
TRBJ2-3 | once | TRBV7-6 | TRBD2 | TGTGCCAGCAGCTTTTCGGGCGGGGGGTTCAAAGATACGCAGTATTTC | CASSFSGGGFKDTQYF
TRBJ1-1 | few | TRBV20-1 | NA | TGCAGTGCTAGAGATCGGTCCCTAGCAGCCGAAGCTTTCTTT | CSARDRSLAAEAFF
TRBJ2-1 | NA | TRBV5-5 | NA | TGTGCCAGCAGCTTGGTCAGCTACAATGAGCAGTTCTTC | CASSLVSYNEQFF
TRBJ1-5 | NA | TRBV19 | TRBD1 | TGTGCCAGTAGTCCCGGGACAGGGGCCGTTCAATGGGCCCAGCATTTT | CASSPGTGAVQWAQHF
TRBJ2-3 | NA | TRBV7-2 | TRBD2 | TGTGCCAGCCGCGTCCTGGGCGGGGGAGGCACAGACACGCAGTATTTT | CASRVLGGGGTDTQYF
TRBJ2-3 | NA | TRBV7-2 | NA | TGTGCCCGCGTCTCGGGGCTGTGGGCCAAAGATACGCAGTATTTC | CARVSGLWAKDTQYF
TRBJ2-7 | many | TRBV27 | NA | TGTGCCAGCAGCCAATTTGAGGGCTACGAGCAGTACTTC | CASSQFEGYEQYF
TRBJ2-5 | NA | TRBV7-2 | NA | TGTGCCAGCAGCTTGCAGGGGAGAGAGACCCAGTACTTC | CASSLQGRETQYF
TRBJ1-2 | many | TRBV12-3/TRBV12-4 | TRBD1 | TGTGCCAGCAGCCAAATGACAGGGTTTTATGGCTACACCTTC | CASSQMTGFYGYTF
TRBJ2-7 | NA | TRBV27 | TRBD1 | TGTGCCAGCAGTATCTCCGGGACAGGGACCTACGAGCAGTACTTC | CASSISGTGTYEQYF
TRBJ2-3 | NA | TRBV4-2 | TRBD2 | TGTGCCAGCAGCCAAGAGCCCGCTAGCGGGGGTTTTCAGCAGTATTTT | CASSQEPASGGFQQYF
TRBJ2-3 | once | TRBV11-3 | NA | TGTGCCAGCAGCGTGGAAGCCGGGGCAGGGGATGTAGATACCCAGTATTTC | CASSVEAGAGDVDTQYF
TRBJ2-5 | NA | TRBV6-1 | NA | TGTGCCAGCAGTGAAGTGCGGGTACAAGAGACCCAGTACTTC | CASSEVRVQETQYF
TRBJ2-3 | once | TRBV6-1 | NA | TGTGCCGGGGGGAAAGGGGCGGGGGCCCACGATACGCAGTATTTT | CAGGKGAGAHDTQYF
TRBJ2-1 | many | TRBV6-1 | NA | TGTGCCAGCAGCCACGCCGGCAGGGGCCAGTTCTTC | CASSHAGRGQFF
TRBJ2-3 | NA | TRBV6-1 | NA | TGTGCCAGCAGCGAGTTGAGGGGGGGGGCCGCAGATATGCAGTATTTT | CASSELRGGAADMQYF
TRBJ2-5 | NA | TRBV11-3 | TRBD2 | TGTGCCAGCAGCTTGGTTCTAGCGGGAGGGCAGGAGACCCAGCACTTC | CASSLVLAGGQETQHF
TRBJ2-2 | NA | TRBV6-1 | TRBD1 | TGTGCCAGCGAACAGGCTGTGAGCACAGGGGCGCTGTTTTTT | CASEQAVSTGALFF
TRBJ2-4 | many | TRBV6-5 | NA | TGTGCCAGCAGTTACGGGGCAGCCAAAAACATTCAGTACTTC | CASSYGAAKNIQYF
TRBJ2-2 | NA | TRBV7-2 | NA | TGTGCCAGCAGCTTCCTTATCACCGGGGCGCTGTATTTT | CASSFLITGALYF
TRBJ1-2 | many | TRBV7-9 | NA | TGTGCCAGCAGCCCCAGGGGATATGGCTACACCTTC | CASSPRGYGYTF
TRBJ2-4 | NA | TRBV7-3 | NA | TGTGCCAGGAGCCGCAAACCGGGGCGGGGAGCTAAAAACATTCAGTACTTC | CARSRKPGRGAKNIQYF
TRBJ2-5 | NA | TRBV19 | TRBD1 | TGTGCCAGTAGTATATCGGGGACAGGGGTCCGTGACAAAGAGATCCAGTACTTC | CASSISGTGVRDKEIQYF
TRBJ2-3 | once | TRBV6-1 | TRBD2 | TGTGCCAGCAGTCGCACGCGGGGGGGAGCCGAAAATACGCAGTATTTT | CASSRTRGGAENTQYF
TRBJ2-3 | NA | TRBV7-9 | NA | TGTGCCAGCAGCTTTAGGGGGCGGGGGGCCAAAAACACTCAGTATTTC | CASSFRGRGAKNTQYF
TRBJ2-7 | NA | TRBV25-1 | TRBD2 | TGTGCCAGCAGCCAACCGGGACTAGCGGTTCCCGAGCAGTACTTC | CASSQPGLAVPEQYF
TRBJ2-3 | few | TRBV7-2 | NA | TGTGCCAGCAGCTTACTTCTGGGGGCCGACACAGATACGCAGTATTTT | CASSLLLGADTDTQYF
TRBJ2-5 | NA | TRBV6-2/TRBV6-3 | NA | TGTGCCAGCAGTTACGGGCCACTGAGGTTCTTC | CASSYGPLRFF
TRBJ2-7 | NA | TRBV10-3 | NA | TGTGCCATCAGTGAGTCCGGACGGACCGGATCCGAGCAGTACTTC | CAISESGRTGSEQYF
TRBJ2-4 | NA | TRBV12-3/TRBV12-4 | NA | TGTGCCAGCAGTACCACGGGGCGGTGCGCCACAGATATTCAGTACTTC | CASSTTGRCATDIQYF
TRBJ2-1 | NA | TRBV6-4 | NA | TGTGCCAGCAGTGACTCGGGAGAGAGCTCCTACAATGAGCAGTTCTTC | CASSDSGESSYNEQFF
TRBJ2-5 | NA | TRBV7-2 | TRBD2 | TGTGCCAGCAGCTTAGGGCGGGCGGGGGGCCGGGACAAAGAGACCCAGTACTTC | CASSLGRAGGRDKETQYF
TRBJ2-7 | NA | TRBV7-2 | TRBD2 | TGTGCCAGCAGCTTGTTAGCGGGAGTTATGGGGTACGAGCAGTACTTC | CASSLLAGVMGYEQYF
TRBJ2-7 | NA | TRBV12-3/TRBV12-4 | NA | TGTGCCTGCAGCACGACGGGGCTGTGCGGCACAGATACGCAGTACTTC | CACSTTGLCGTDTQYF
TRBJ2-5 | NA | TRBV6-1 | TRBD2 | TGTGCCAGCGGTCGCAACGGGGGGGGCGGGGCAGAGACCCAGTACTTT | CASGRNGGGGAETQYF
TRBJ2-3 | few | TRBV12-3/TRBV12-4 | TRBD1 | TGTGCCAGCAGGGTACAGGGGCACACAGATACGCAGTATTTT | CASRVQGHTDTQYF
TRBJ2-3 | once | TRBV6-8 | NA | TGTCGCAGCACGGGGCTGGGAGCCAAAAACACTCAGTATTTC | CRSTGLGAKNTQYF
TRBJ2-5 | NA | TRBV18 | TRBD1 | TGTGCCAGCTCACGGGACAGTAACGTACAAGAGACCCAGTACTTC | CASSRDSNVQETQYF
TRBJ2-3 | NA | TRBV7-2 | TRBD2 | TGTGCCAGCGCGGGCGGGGGGAGCCGGGCCACAGATACGCAGTATTTC | CASAGGGSRATDTQYF
TRBJ1-5 | many | TRBV6-2/TRBV6-3 | NA | TGTGCCAGCAGTCAGGAACCCTATAGCAATCAGCCCCAGCATTTT | CASSQEPYSNQPQHF
TRBJ2-3 | NA | TRBV27 | NA | TGTGCCAGCAGTCCAATGGGGGCGTGTAGCAAAGATACGCAGTACTTT | CASSPMGACSKDTQYF
TRBJ2-3 | many | TRBV11-1 | NA | TGTGCCAGCAGCTCCTCAGGGCATGGGGCCACAGATACGCAGTATTTT | CASSSSGHGATDTQYF
TRBJ2-3 | NA | TRBV7-2 | NA | TGTGCCGGCAGCGTACAGCGTAGCACAGAGACGCAGTATTTT | CAGSVQRSTETQYF
TRBJ2-1 | NA | TRBV7-6 | TRBD2 | TGTGCCAGCAGCCCAATAGCGGGAGTGGACTACAATGAGCAGTTCTTC | CASSPIAGVDYNEQFF
TRBJ2-2 | many | TRBV7-3 | NA | TGTGCCAGCAGCCTCCGGACTGCGAACACCGGGGAGCTGTTTTTT | CASSLRTANTGELFF
TRBJ2-3 | NA | TRBV10-3 | NA | TGTGCCATGGGCCTCCAGACTGTAAGCACCGAGACGCAGTATTTT | CAMGLQTVSTETQYF
TRBJ2-7 | NA | TRBV6-1 | TRBD1 | TGTGCCAGCAGGACAGGGCCGGGCCCCTACGAGCAGTACTTC | CASRTGPGPYEQYF
TRBJ2-5 | NA | TRBV7-2 | NA | TGTGCCAGCAGCCCGATTCAGGGGGGGGGGGGGGGGCAAGAGACCCAGTACTTC | CASSPIQGGGGGQETQYF
TRBJ2-3 | once | TRBV7-6 | TRBD2 | TGTGCCAGCCGCTTAGCGGGACGGAGAGGGGAAAACATGCAGTATTTT | CASRLAGRRGENMQYF
TRBJ1-6 | many | TRBV7-6 | NA | TGTGCCAGCAGCGATACCCGGGACGCGAGGGGGATTTATAATTCACCCCTCCACTTT | CASSDTRDARGIYNSPLHF
TRBJ2-4 | NA | TRBV7-8 | NA | TGTGGCAGCATCGTAGGGCTGAGTGCCAAAAACATTCAGTACTTC | CGSIVGLSAKNIQYF
TRBJ1-4 | few | TRBV5-4 | NA | TGTGCCAGCACCAAAACAGGCGCAACTAATGAAAAACTGTTTTTT | CASTKTGATNEKLFF